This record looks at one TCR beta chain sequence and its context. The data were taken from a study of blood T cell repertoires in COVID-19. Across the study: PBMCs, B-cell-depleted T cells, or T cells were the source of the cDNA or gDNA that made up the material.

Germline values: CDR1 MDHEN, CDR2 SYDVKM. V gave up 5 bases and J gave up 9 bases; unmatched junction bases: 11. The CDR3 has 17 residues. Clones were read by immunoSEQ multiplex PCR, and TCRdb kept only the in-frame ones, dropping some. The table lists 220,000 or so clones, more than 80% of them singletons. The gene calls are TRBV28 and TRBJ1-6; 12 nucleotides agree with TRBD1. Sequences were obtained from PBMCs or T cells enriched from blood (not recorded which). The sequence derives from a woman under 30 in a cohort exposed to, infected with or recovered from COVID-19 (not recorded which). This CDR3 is CASSPPPGQGASSPLHF. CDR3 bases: TGTGCCAGCAGTCCTCCCCCGGGACAGGGGGCTAGTTCACCCCTCCACTTT.